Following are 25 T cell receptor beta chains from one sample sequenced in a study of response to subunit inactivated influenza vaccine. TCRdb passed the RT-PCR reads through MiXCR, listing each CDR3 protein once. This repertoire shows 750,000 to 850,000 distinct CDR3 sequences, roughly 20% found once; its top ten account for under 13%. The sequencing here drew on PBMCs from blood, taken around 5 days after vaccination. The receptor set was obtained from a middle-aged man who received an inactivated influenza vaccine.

The CDR3 is CSARDNGLAGNNEQFF. CDR3 DNA: TGCAGTGCTAGAGATAACGGACTAGCGGGCAACAATGAGCAGTTCTTC. The V and J genes are TRBV20-1 and TRBJ2-1; 11 nucleotides agree with TRBD2. The CDR3 has 16 amino acids. The V segment lost 0 bases and the J segment 5 bases; nucleotides outside the gene matches: 6. Germline V gene data show CDR1 as DFQATT and CDR2 as SNEGSKA (reference sequence).

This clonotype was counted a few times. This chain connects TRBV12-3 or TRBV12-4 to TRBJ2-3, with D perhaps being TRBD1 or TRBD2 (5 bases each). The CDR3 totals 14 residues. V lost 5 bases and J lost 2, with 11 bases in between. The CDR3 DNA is TGTGCCAGCAGTGACGGGACGGTCACAGATACGCAGTATTTT. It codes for CASSDGTVTDTQYF.

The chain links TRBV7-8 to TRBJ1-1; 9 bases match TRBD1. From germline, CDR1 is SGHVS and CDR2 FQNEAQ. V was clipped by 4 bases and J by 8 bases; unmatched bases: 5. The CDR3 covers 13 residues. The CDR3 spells CASSWDRAGEAFF. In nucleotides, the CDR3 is TGTGCCAGCAGCTGGGACAGGGCGGGGGAAGCTTTCTTT. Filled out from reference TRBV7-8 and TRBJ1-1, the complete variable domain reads GAGVSQSPRYKVAKRGQDVALRCDPISGHVSLFWYQQALGQGPEFLTYFQNEAQLDKSGLPSDRFFAERPEGSVSTLKIQRTQQEDSAVYLCASSWDRAGEAFFGQGTRLTVV.

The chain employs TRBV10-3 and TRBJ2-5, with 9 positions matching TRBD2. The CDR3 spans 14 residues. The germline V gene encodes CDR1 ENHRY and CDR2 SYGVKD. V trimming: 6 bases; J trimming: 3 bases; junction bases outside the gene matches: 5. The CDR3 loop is CAISSTSGKETQYF. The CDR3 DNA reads TGTGCCATCAGCTCGACTAGCGGAAAAGAGACCCAGTACTTC.

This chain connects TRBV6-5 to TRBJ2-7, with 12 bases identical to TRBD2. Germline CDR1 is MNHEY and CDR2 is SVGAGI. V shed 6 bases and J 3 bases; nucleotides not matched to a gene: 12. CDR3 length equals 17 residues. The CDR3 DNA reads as TGTGCCAGCAGCTCCTCGAGCCGACTAGCGGGAGTCTACGAGCAGTACTTC. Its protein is CASSSSSRLAGVYEQYF.

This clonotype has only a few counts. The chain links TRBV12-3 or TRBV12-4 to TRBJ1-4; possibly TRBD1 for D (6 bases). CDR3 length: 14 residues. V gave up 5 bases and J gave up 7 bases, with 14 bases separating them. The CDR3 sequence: CASSPQGLVEKLFF. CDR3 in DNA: TGTGCCAGCAGTCCCCAGGGGTTGGTTGAAAAACTGTTTTTT.

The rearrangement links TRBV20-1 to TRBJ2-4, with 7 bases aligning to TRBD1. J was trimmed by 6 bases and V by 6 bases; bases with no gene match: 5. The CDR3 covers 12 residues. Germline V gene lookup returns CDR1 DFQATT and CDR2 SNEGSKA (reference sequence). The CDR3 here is CSASGQLNIQYF. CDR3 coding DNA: TGCAGTGCCTCGGGACAGTTAAACATTCAGTACTTC.

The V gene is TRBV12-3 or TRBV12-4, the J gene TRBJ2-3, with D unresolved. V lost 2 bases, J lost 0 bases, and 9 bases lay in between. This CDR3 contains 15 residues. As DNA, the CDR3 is TGTGCCAGCAGTTTACCTCCTACCAGCACAGATACGCAGTATTTT. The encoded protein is CASSLPPTSTDTQYF.

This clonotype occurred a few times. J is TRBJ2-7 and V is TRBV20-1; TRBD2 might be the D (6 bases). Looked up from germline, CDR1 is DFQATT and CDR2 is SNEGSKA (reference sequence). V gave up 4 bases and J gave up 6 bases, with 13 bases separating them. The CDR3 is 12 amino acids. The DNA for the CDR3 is TGCAGTGCTAACCAACTAGCATCCGAGCAGTACTTC. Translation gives CSANQLASEQYF.

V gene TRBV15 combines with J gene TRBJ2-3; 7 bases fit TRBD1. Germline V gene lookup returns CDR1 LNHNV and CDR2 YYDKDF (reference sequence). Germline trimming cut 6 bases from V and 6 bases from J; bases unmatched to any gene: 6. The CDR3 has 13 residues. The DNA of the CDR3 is TGTGCCACCAGTACAGGGGTGTTTGATACGCAGTATTTT. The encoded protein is CATSTGVFDTQYF.

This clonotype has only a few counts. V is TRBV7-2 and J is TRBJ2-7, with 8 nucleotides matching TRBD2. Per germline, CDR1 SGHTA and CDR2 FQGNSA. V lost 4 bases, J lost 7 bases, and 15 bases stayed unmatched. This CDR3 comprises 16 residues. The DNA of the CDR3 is TGTGCCAGCAGCTCAAGACTGGCGGGAGGTTTTTCAGAGCAGTACTTC. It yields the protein CASSSRLAGGFSEQYF.

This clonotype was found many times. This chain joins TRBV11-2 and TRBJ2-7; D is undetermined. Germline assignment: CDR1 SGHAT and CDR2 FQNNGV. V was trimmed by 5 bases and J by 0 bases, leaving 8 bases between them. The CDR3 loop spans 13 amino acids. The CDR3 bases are TGTGCCAGCAGCCCCGGCCTCTCCTACGAGCAGTACTTC. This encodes CASSPGLSYEQYF.

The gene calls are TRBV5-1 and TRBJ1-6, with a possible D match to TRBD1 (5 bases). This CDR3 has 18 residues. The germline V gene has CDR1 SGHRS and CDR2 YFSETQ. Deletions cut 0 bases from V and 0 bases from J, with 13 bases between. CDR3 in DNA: TGCGCCAGCAGCTTGGTTGGAGGGGCCAGCTCCTATAATTCACCCCTCCACTTT. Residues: CASSLVGGASSYNSPLHF.

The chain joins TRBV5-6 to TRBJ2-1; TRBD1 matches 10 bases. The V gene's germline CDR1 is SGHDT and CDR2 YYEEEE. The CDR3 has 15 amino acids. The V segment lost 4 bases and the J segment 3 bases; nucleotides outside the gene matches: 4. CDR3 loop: CASSRGQGLYNEQFF. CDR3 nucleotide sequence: TGTGCCAGCAGCAGGGGACAGGGGCTCTACAATGAGCAGTTCTTC.

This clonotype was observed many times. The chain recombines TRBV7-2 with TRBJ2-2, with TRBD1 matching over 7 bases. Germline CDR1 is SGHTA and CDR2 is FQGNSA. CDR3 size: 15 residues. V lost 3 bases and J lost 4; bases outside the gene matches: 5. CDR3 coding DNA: TGTGCCAGCAGCTTCGGCTACAGGGGCACCGGGGAGCTGTTTTTT. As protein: CASSFGYRGTGELFF.

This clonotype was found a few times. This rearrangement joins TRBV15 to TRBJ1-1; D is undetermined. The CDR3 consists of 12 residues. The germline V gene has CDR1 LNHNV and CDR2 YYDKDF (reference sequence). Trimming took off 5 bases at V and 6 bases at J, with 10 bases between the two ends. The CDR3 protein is CATSRENAEAFF. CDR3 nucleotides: TGTGCCACCAGCCGGGAGAATGCTGAAGCTTTCTTT.

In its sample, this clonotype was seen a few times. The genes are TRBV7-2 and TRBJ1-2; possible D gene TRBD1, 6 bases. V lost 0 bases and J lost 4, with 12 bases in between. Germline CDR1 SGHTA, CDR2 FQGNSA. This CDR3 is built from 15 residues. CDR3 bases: TGTGCCAGCAGCTTAGCGGCAGGGGAAGTCTATGGCTACACCTTC. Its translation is CASSLAAGEVYGYTF.

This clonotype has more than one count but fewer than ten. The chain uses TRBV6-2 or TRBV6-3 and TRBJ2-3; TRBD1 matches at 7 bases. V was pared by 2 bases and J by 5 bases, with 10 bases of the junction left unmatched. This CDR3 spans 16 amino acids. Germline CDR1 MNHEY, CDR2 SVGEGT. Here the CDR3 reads CASSYQAGTVIDTQYF. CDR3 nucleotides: TGTGCCAGCAGTTACCAGGCCGGGACAGTGATAGATACGCAGTATTTT.

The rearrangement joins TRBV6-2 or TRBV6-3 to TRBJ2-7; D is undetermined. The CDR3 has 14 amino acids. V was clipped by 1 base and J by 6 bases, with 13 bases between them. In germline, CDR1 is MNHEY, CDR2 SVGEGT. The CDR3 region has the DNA TGTGCCAGCAGTTACTTCCACCCCGTTAGCGAGCAGTACTTC. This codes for CASSYFHPVSEQYF.

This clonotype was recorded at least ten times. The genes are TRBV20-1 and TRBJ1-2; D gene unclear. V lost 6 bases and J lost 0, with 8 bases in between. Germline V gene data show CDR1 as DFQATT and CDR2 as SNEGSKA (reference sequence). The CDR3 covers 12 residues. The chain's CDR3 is CSASQTNYGYTF. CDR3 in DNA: TGCAGTGCGTCTCAGACTAACTATGGCTACACCTTC.

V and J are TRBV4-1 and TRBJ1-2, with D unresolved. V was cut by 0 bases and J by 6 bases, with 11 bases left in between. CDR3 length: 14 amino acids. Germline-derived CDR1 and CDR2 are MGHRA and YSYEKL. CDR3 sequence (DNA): TGCGCCAGCAGCCAAGAGAGACAACTAAATGGCTACACCTTC. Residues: CASSQERQLNGYTF.

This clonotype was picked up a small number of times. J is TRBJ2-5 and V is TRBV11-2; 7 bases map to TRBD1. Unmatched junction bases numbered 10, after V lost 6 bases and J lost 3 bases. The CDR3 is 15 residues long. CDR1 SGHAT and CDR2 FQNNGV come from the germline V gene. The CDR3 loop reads CASRPISGTEETQYF. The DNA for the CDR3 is TGTGCCAGCAGACCAATATCCGGGACAGAAGAGACCCAGTACTTC.

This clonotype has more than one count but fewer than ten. The CDR3 region has the DNA TGTGCCAGCAGCGTATCTGGGGCAGGGGGAGGCAATGAGCAGTTCTTC. Its translation: CASSVSGAGGGNEQFF. The chain carries TRBV9 and TRBJ2-1; maybe TRBD1 (7 bases). This CDR3 is built from 16 residues. V was pared by 1 base and J by 6 bases, with 17 bases between. Germline values: CDR1 SGDLS, CDR2 YYNGEE.

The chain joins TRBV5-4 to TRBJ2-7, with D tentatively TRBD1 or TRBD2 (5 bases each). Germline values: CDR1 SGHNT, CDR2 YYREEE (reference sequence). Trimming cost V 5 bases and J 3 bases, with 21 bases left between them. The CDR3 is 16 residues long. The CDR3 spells CASRPDRASGGYEQYF. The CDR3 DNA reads TGTGCCAGCAGGCCCGACCGGGCAAGTGGGGGCTACGAGCAGTACTTC.

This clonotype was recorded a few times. CDR3 sequence: CAISEQGDRNYEQYF. Here the CDR3 DNA reads TGTGCCATCAGTGAACAAGGGGACCGAAACTACGAGCAGTACTTC. V gene TRBV10-3 combines with J gene TRBJ2-7; tentatively, D is TRBD1 or TRBD2 (5 bases each). V lost 3 bases and J lost 3, with 15 bases in between. The CDR3 loop spans 15 amino acids. The V gene's germline CDR1 is ENHRY and CDR2 SYGVKD.